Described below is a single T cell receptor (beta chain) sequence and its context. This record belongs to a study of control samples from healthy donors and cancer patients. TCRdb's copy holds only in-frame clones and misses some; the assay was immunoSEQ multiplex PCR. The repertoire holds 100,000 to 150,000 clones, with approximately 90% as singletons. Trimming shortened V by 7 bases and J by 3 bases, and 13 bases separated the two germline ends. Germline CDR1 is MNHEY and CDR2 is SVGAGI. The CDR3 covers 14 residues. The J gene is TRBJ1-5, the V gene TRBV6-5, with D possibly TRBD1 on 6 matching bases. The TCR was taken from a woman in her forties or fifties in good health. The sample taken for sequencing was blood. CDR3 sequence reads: CASTMTGANQPQHF. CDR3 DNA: TGTGCCAGCACCATGACAGGCGCCAATCAGCCCCAGCATTTT.